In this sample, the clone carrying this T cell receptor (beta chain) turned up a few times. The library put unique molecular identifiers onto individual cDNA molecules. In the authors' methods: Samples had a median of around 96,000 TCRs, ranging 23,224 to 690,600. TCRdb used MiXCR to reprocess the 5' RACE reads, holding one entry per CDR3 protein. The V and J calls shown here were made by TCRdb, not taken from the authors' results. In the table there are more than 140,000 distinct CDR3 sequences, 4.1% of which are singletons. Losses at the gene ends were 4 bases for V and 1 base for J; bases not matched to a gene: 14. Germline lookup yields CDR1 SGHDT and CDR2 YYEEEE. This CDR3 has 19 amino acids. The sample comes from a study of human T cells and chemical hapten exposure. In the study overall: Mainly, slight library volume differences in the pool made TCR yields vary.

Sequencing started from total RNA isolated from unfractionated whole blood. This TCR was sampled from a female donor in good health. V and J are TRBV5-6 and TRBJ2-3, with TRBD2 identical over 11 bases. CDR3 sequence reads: CASSRTGTSGTRGTDTQYF. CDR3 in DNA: TGTGCCAGCAGCAGAACCGGGACTAGCGGAACCCGGGGCACAGATACGCAGTATTTT.